These 30 T cell receptor beta chains came from one sample sequenced in a study of kidney transplant recipient with SARS-CoV-2 infection. TCRdb re-derived calls from the reads in MiXCR, one entry per CDR3 protein. The table shows approximately 250,000 distinct CDR3 sequences, with about 30% occurring only once. The sample consisted of a blood sample, taken at baseline and between days 110 and 120 from a kidney transplant recipient. These receptors were collected from a male patient younger than 45 who had COVID-19 and was a kidney transplant recipient. Some T cells may trace back to the graft donor.

This clonotype was found many times. The chain carries TRBV5-1 and TRBJ2-3, with D possibly being TRBD2 (6 bases). This CDR3 contains 17 residues. The V and J ends lost 0 bases and 2 bases respectively, with 16 bases between them. CDR1 and CDR2 (germline): SGHRS, YFSETQ. In nucleotides, the CDR3 is TGCGCCAGCAGCTTGGTCGGGGGTCCGGGGGACACAGATACGCAGTATTTT. It codes for CASSLVGGPGDTDTQYF.

Details on this clonotype: This may arise from a read error, as a much more abundant clone is one base away. The chain carries TRBV4-2 and TRBJ2-7; TRBD2 matches 8 bases. Germline V CDR1 and CDR2: LGHNA, YNFKEQ. This CDR3 comprises 17 residues. As DNA, the CDR3 is TGTGCCAGCGGCCAGGGACTGAGGACTAGCAGCTCCTACGAGCAGTACTTC. It encodes CASGQGLRTSSSYEQYF.

This clonotype showed up many times. The J gene is TRBJ2-2, the V gene TRBV10-3; TRBD2 aligns across 10 bases. V gave up 5 bases and J gave up 2 bases; unmatched junction bases: 5. CDR3 length: 16 residues. Germline CDR1 reads ENHRY; CDR2 reads SYGVKD. CDR3 residues: CAISLLAGENTGELFF. In DNA, the CDR3 is TGTGCCATCAGTCTCCTAGCGGGGGAAAACACCGGGGAGCTGTTTTTT.

As for this clonotype: A read error may be the cause here, since a much bigger clone is one base away. This rearrangement joins TRBV28 to TRBJ2-5, with 8 bases aligning to TRBD1. TRBJ2-7 explains the end of the DNA better; the J call may be wrong. The CDR3 runs to 16 residues. Germline V lookup: CDR1 MDHEN, CDR2 SYDVKM. CDR3 amino acids: CTSSLVPPGGLYEQYF. The DNA for the CDR3 is TGTACCAGCAGTTTAGTCCCTCCAGGGGGCCTGTACGAGCAGTACTTC.

This clonotype was found many times. CDR3 residues: CASSAVVDLGKTYGYTF. CDR3 coding DNA: TGTGCCAGCAGCGCCGTGGTCGATCTCGGAAAGACCTATGGCTACACCTTC. The genes are TRBV11-3 and TRBJ1-2; D call uncertain. From germline, CDR1 is SGHNT and CDR2 YENEEA. V was shortened by 5 bases and J by 4 bases, with 23 bases between the two germline ends. This CDR3 is 17 amino acids long.

Worth noting for this clonotype: With a much larger clone just one base away, this may be a read error. This chain uses TRBV19 with TRBJ2-5; TRBD2 matches at 8 bases. TRBJ2-7 matches the DNA end more closely, so the J call is doubtful. CDR3 length equals 14 residues. CDR1 and CDR2 (germline): LNHDA, SQIVND (reference sequence). The CDR3 DNA reads TGTGCCAGTGGTGGATGGACTAGCCCCTACGAGCAGTACTTC. Protein: CASGGWTSPYEQYF.

V and J are TRBV5-4 and TRBJ2-4; no definite D call. Gene TRBJ2-1 matches the end of the DNA better, so the J call may be wrong. The germline V gene has CDR1 SGHNT and CDR2 YYREEE (reference sequence). This CDR3 spans 12 amino acids. Here the CDR3 reads CASSLTCNEQFF. DNA of the CDR3: TGTGCCAGCAGCTTGACCTGCAATGAGCAGTTCTTC.

On this clonotype itself: A clone one base away is much larger, so this may be a read error. V usage is TRBV19 and J usage is TRBJ1-3; the D gene is possibly TRBD1 (6 bases). The germline V gene encodes CDR1 LNHDA and CDR2 SQIVND (reference sequence). The V end lost 3 bases, the J end lost 6 bases, and 12 bases lay between the germline ends. The CDR3 is 14 residues long. The CDR3 DNA reads as TGTGCCAGTAGTATCACAGGGACCGAAAACACCATATATTTT. Amino acids: CASSITGTENTIYF.

Many counts were recorded for this clonotype. This chain links TRBV10-3 with TRBJ2-2; D tentatively fits TRBD1 or TRBD2 (5 bases each). The germline V gene encodes CDR1 ENHRY and CDR2 SYGVKD. V was pared by 8 bases and J by 3 bases, with 19 bases between. There are 16 residues in the CDR3. CDR3 sequence reads: CAIREGLARYTGELFF. The CDR3 DNA sequence: TGTGCCATCCGAGAGGGGCTAGCCCGTTACACCGGGGAGCTGTTTTTT.

This clonotype has at least ten counts. The chain is built from TRBV5-4 and TRBJ1-2; D unclear. The CDR3 has 16 residues. Germline CDR1 reads SGHNT; CDR2 reads YYREEE (reference sequence). V lost 7 bases to trimming and J lost 4 bases, with 23 bases between them. CDR3 in amino acids: CASQISVPGKTYGYTF. The CDR3, as DNA: TGTGCCAGCCAGATTAGCGTACCAGGAAAGACCTATGGCTACACCTTC.

On this clonotype itself: With a much larger clone just one base away, this may be a read error. The chain links TRBV6-7 to TRBJ2-6; no firm D call. TRBV6-7 is an ORF, with its function uncertain. The CDR3 extends over 19 amino acids. The CDR3 region has the DNA TGTGACAGCAGTCCGTCCAGTGCGTATTTACAAAGTCGGGCCAACGTCCTGACTTTC. This encodes CDSSPSSAYLQSRANVLTF.

Details on this clonotype: A much bigger clone sits one base away, suggesting this may be a read error. The V gene is TRBV6-4, the J gene TRBJ1-1, with D tentatively TRBD1 (5 bases). Germline CDR1 and CDR2: MRHNA and SNTAGT. The CDR3 is 14 amino acids. Trimming took 4 bases from V and 1 from J, leaving 10 bases between them. CDR3 sequence reads: CASSVGPGNTEAFF. For the CDR3, the DNA is TGTGCCAGCAGTGTGGGACCGGGGAACACTGAAGCTTTCTTT.

The table lists this clonotype with many counts. The rearrangement joins TRBV10-3 to TRBJ1-3; D not certain. Deletions cut 3 bases from V and 0 bases from J, with 18 bases between. Germline-derived CDR1 and CDR2 are ENHRY and SYGVKD. The CDR3 is 18 residues long. The CDR3 spells CAISDYGPRLNSGNTIYF. The CDR3 DNA is TGTGCCATCAGTGACTATGGCCCGAGGCTGAACTCTGGAAACACCATATATTTT.

At least ten counts were recorded for this clonotype. V is TRBV4-1 and J is TRBJ1-2, with a tentative D call TRBD1 (6 bases). CDR3 length equals 19 residues. CDR1 is MGHRA and CDR2 is YSYEKL in the germline V gene. V was cut by 0 bases and J by 3 bases, with 23 bases left in between. CDR3 sequence reads: CASSQDPYQTGIGDYGYTF. In DNA form, the CDR3 reads TGCGCCAGCAGCCAAGATCCCTACCAAACAGGGATCGGAGACTATGGCTACACCTTC.

This clonotype was counted at least ten times. The V call is TRBV3-1, the J call TRBJ2-2; no clear D gene. Germline CDR1 is LGHDT and CDR2 is YNNKEL (reference sequence). The CDR3 covers 18 residues. Trimming pared 5 bases from V and 5 bases from J, leaving 24 bases between. In DNA form, the CDR3 reads TGTGCCAGCAGCGACCCACGTCCCATTTCAGGCTTGACCGGGGAGCTGTTTTTT. Protein product: CASSDPRPISGLTGELFF.

In this sample, this clonotype turned up many times. The rearrangement joins TRBV2 to TRBJ2-2; 7 bases align to TRBD2. This CDR3 spans 13 amino acids. Germline loops: CDR1 SNHLY, CDR2 FYNNEI. V gave up 8 bases and J gave up 6 bases; unmatched junction bases: 6. DNA for the CDR3: TGTGCCAGCCTAGCGGTTTGGGCCGGGGAGCTGTTTTTT. Residues: CASLAVWAGELFF.

As for this clonotype: This may stem from a read error, because a much larger clone lies one nucleotide away. The chain links TRBV12-3 or TRBV12-4 to TRBJ1-3; 7 bases are shared with TRBD1. The CDR3 extends over 13 amino acids. The CDR3 DNA follows: TGTGCCGGCAGCCTTGACAGGGTAAACACCATATATTTT. Its translation is CAGSLDRVNTIYF.

With regard to this clonotype: A much larger clone lies a single base off, so this may be a read error. V and J are TRBV28 and TRBJ2-7, with 8 bases matching TRBD2. Trimming cost V 10 bases and J 5 bases; bases outside gene matches: 10. In germline, CDR1 is MDHEN, CDR2 SYDVKM. CDR3 length: 13 residues. DNA for the CDR3: TGTGCCAACAGGGAAATTAGCGGGAACGAGCAGTACTTC. This codes for CANREISGNEQYF.

The sample holds a few counts of this clonotype. The chain carries TRBV3-1 and TRBJ2-2, with D unclear. With 5 bases removed from V and 5 bases from J, the gap between germline ends came to 24 bases. In germline, CDR1 is LGHDT, CDR2 YNNKEL (reference sequence). This CDR3 has 18 amino acids. CDR3 coding DNA: TGTGCCAGCAGCACTGAAAGTCCCATTTCAGGCTTGACCGGGGAGCTGTTTTTT. Translated: CASSTESPISGLTGELFF.

This clonotype was detected ten times or more. The CDR3 DNA sequence: TGCGCCAGCAGCTTTGACAGGGGGCCGGATACGCAGTATTTT. It encodes CASSFDRGPDTQYF. The chain joins TRBV5-1 to TRBJ2-3; 10 bases fit TRBD1. J lost 6 bases, V lost 2 bases, and 3 bases had no gene match. Germline assignment: CDR1 SGHRS and CDR2 YFSETQ. The CDR3 is made up of 14 amino acids.

The chain recombines TRBV19 with TRBJ2-4, with 8 bases matching TRBD2. The CDR3 sequence is 18 residues long. Germline-derived CDR1 and CDR2 are LNHDA and SQIVND (reference sequence). V was pared by 1 base and J by 0 bases, with 8 bases of the junction left unmatched. Here the CDR3 reads CASSIVAGGLTAKNIQYF. The CDR3 coding sequence is TGTGCCAGTAGTATAGTGGCGGGAGGCCTGACAGCCAAAAACATTCAGTACTTC.

In regard to this clonotype: A single base separates this from a much larger clone, so it may be a read error. The chain couples TRBV29-1 to TRBJ1-2; no clear D. The CDR3 loop spans 12 amino acids. Germline values: CDR1 SQVTM, CDR2 ANQGSEA. For the CDR3, the DNA is TGCAGCGTGGAAGGTGCTGTGGACGGCTACACCTTC. It codes for CSVEGAVDGYTF.

This clonotype was recorded many times. CDR3 sequence (DNA): TGTGCCAGCAGCCTCTACGGACTAGCAGCAGTTGGGGCCAACGTCCTGACTTTC. This translates into CASSLYGLAAVGANVLTF. The rearrangement uses TRBV3-1 and TRBJ2-6; 8 bases line up with TRBD2. The CDR3 length is 18 residues. After removal of 4 bases from V and 3 bases from J, the junction contained 11 bases not matched to a gene. In germline, CDR1 is LGHDT, CDR2 YNNKEL (reference sequence).

This clonotype was seen at least ten times. The chain has TRBV2 and TRBJ1-1, with 7 bases that match TRBD1. This CDR3 comprises 12 residues. CDR1 and CDR2 from the germline V gene are SNHLY and FYNNEI. The trim removed 5 bases at V and 7 bases at J, leaving 4 bases unmatched. The CDR3 DNA is TGTGCCAGCAGTAACCAGGGGGTTGAAGCTTTCTTT. This gives the protein CASSNQGVEAFF.

This clonotype was counted many times. V is TRBV8-2 and J is TRBJ1-2. TRBV8-2 is recorded as a pseudogene. The CDR3 has 16 residues. This CDR3 reads CGSRVHDSRKTYGYTF. The CDR3 region has the DNA TGTGGCAGTAGAGTCCATGATAGCCGAAAGACCTATGGCTACACCTTC.

Of note for this clonotype: This may be a read error, as it is one base from a much larger clone. The V and J genes are TRBV2 and TRBJ1-2, with 10 bases fitting TRBD1. Per the germline V gene, CDR1 is SNHLY and CDR2 is FYNNEI. The CDR3 loop spans 14 amino acids. CDR3 in amino acids: CASSGQGADYGCTF. The CDR3 bases are TGTGCCAGCAGTGGACAGGGGGCCGACTATGGCTGCACCTTC.

This clonotype has a count of ten or more. V gene TRBV12-3 or TRBV12-4 combines with J gene TRBJ1-2; D is undetermined. This CDR3 has 17 amino acids. Trimming took off 5 bases at V and 4 bases at J, with 23 bases between the two ends. The CDR3 DNA follows: TGTGCCAGCAGTCACGTTCGCACAGCAGGAAAGACCTATGGCTACACCTTC. Residues: CASSHVRTAGKTYGYTF.

This clonotype has ten or more counts. The rearrangement links TRBV9 to TRBJ2-2; D remains unclear. From germline, CDR1 is SGDLS and CDR2 YYNGEE. V was cut by 0 bases and J by 6 bases, with 12 bases left in between. The CDR3 consists of 15 residues. CDR3 loop: CASSVVPEHAGELFF. As DNA, the CDR3 is TGTGCCAGCAGCGTAGTTCCGGAGCACGCCGGGGAGCTGTTTTTT.

The table lists this clonotype with many counts. V is TRBV24-1 and J is TRBJ1-2; D uncertain. CDR1 and CDR2 (germline): KGHDR, SFDVKD. Trimming removed 6 bases at V and 4 bases at J, with 23 bases between. The CDR3 consists of 17 residues. This CDR3 reads CATSILTSTRKTYGYTF. The CDR3 nucleotides are TGTGCCACCAGTATATTAACTAGTACCAGAAAGACCTATGGCTACACCTTC.

Comment on this clonotype: Just one base apart from a much larger clone, this may be a read error. The chain uses TRBV7-2 and TRBJ1-5; 7 bases are a match to TRBD1. The length of the CDR3 is 15 residues. Germline V CDR1 and CDR2: SGHTA, FQGNSA. The CDR3 here is CAISLGTVSNQPQHF. Written as DNA, the CDR3 is TGTGCCATCAGCTTAGGGACAGTGTCCAATCAGCCCCAGCATTTT.